This T cell receptor beta chain was recorded in a study of control samples from healthy donors and cancer patients. The repertoire was sequenced with immunoSEQ multiplex PCR; TCRdb's copy has only in-frame clones and lacks some. The sample includes about 150,000 clones, more than 90% of them seen just once. With V trimmed by 3 bases and J by 8 bases, 7 bases remained unmatched. Germline V gene data show CDR1 as DFQATT and CDR2 as SNEGSKA (reference sequence). The CDR3 sequence is 15 residues long. This receptor was identified in a woman aged 40 to 50 in good health. V usage is TRBV20-1 and J usage is TRBJ1-6; 10 bases line up with TRBD1. The source material was blood. Here the CDR3 reads CSASADRGLDSPLHF. The CDR3 DNA is TGCAGTGCTAGTGCTGACAGGGGGCTCGATTCACCCCTCCACTTT.